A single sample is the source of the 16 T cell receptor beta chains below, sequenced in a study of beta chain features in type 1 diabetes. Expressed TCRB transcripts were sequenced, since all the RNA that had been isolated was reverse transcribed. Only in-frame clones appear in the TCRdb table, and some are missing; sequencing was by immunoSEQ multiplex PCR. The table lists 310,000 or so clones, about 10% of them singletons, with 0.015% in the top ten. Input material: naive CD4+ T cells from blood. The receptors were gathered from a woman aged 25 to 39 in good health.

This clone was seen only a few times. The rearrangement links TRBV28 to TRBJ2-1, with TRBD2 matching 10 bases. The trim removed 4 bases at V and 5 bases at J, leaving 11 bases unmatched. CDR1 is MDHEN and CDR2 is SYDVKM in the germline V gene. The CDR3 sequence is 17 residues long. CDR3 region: CASSSFIGLAEHNEQFF. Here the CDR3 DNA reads TGTGCCAGCAGTTCATTCATAGGACTAGCGGAACACAATGAGCAGTTCTTC.

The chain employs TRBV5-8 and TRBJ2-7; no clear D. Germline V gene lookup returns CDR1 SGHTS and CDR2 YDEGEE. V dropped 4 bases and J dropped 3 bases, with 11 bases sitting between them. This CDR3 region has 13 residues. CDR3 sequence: CASSPRLGYEQYF. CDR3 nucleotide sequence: TGTGCCAGCAGCCCGAGGCTGGGCTACGAGCAGTACTTC. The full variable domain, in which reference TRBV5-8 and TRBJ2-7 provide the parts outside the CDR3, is EAGVTQSPTHLIKTRGQQATLRCSPISGHTSVYWYQQALGLGLQFLLWYDEGEERNRGNFPPRFSGRQFPNYSSELNVNALELEDSALYLCASSPRLGYEQYFGPGTRLTVT.

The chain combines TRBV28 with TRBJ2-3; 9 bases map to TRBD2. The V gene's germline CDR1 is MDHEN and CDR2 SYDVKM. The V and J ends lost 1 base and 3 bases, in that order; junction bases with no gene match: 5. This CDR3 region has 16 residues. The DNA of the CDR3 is TGTGCCAGCAGTTTATCGGCTAGCGGGGATACAGATACGCAGTATTTT. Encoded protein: CASSLSASGDTDTQYF.

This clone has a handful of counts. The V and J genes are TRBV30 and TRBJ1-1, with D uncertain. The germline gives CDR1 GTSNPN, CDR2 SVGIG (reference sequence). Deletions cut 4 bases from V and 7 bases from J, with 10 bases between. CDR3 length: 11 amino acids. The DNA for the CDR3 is TGTGCCTGGACTTTCGGGTATGAAGCTTTCTTT. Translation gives CAWTFGYEAFF. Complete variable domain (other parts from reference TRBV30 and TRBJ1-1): SQTIHQWPATLVQPVGSPLSLECTVEGTSNPNLYWYRQAAGRGLQLLFYSVGIGQISSEVPQNLSASRPQDRQFILSSKKLLLSDSGFYLCAWTFGYEAFFGQGTRLTVV.

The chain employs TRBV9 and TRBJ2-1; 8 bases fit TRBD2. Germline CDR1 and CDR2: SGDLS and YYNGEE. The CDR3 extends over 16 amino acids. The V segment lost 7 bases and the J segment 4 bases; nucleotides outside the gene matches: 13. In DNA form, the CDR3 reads TGTGCCAGCGCCACCGGAAGTAGCGGGGTGTACAATGAGCAGTTCTTC. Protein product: CASATGSSGVYNEQFF.

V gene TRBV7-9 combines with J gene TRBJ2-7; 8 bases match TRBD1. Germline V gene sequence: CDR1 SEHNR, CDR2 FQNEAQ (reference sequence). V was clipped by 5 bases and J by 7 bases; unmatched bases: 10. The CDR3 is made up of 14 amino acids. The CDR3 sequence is CASSTQGAIEEQYF. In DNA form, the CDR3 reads TGTGCCAGCAGCACCCAGGGGGCGATCGAGGAGCAGTACTTC.

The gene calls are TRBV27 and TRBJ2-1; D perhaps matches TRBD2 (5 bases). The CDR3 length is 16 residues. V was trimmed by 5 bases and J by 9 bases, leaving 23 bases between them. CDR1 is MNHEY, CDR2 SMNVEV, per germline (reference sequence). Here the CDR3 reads CASSLRRHLIESEQFF. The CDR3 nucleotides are TGTGCCAGCAGTCTCAGGAGGCACCTTATAGAGAGTGAGCAGTTCTTC.

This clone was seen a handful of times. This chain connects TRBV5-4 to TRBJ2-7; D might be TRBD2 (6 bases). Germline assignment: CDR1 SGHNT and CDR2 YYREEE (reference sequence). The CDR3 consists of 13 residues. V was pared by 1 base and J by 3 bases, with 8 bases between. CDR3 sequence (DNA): TGTGCCAGCAGCTTGCGGGGGAGCTACGAGCAGTACTTC. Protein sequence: CASSLRGSYEQYF.

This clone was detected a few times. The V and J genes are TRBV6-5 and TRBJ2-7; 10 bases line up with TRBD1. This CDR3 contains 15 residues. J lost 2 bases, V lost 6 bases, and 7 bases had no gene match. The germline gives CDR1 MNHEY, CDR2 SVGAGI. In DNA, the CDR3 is TGTGCCAGCAGGCGTCTTGGGACAGGGGCCTACGAGCAGTACTTC. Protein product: CASRRLGTGAYEQYF.

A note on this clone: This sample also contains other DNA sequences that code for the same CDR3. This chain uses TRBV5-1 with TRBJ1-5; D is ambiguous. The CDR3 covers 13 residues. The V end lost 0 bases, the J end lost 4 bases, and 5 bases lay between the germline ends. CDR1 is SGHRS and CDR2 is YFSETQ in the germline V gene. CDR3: CASSLAGNQPQHF. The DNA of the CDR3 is TGCGCCAGCAGCTTGGCCGGTAATCAGCCCCAGCATTTT.

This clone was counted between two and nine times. The CDR3 sequence: CSVAVAVKYEQYF. CDR3 in DNA: TGCAGCGTTGCGGTAGCAGTCAAATACGAGCAGTACTTC. The chain uses TRBV29-1 and TRBJ2-7, with D unclear. V lost 4 bases, J lost 4 bases, and 14 bases lay in between. Germline CDR1 reads SQVTM; CDR2 reads ANQGSEA. The length of the CDR3 is 13 residues.

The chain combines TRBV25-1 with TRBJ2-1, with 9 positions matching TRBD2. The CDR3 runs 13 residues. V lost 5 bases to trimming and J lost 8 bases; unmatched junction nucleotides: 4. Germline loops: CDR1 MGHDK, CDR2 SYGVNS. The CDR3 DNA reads TGTGCCAGCAGTAGGACTAGCGTCGATGAGCAGTTCTTC. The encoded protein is CASSRTSVDEQFF.

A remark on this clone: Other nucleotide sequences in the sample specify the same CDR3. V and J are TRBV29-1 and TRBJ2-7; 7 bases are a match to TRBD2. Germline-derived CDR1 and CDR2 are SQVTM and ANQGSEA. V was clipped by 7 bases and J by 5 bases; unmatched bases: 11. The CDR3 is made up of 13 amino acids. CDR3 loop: CSAGAGRFDEQYF. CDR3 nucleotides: TGCAGCGCCGGAGCGGGGAGGTTCGACGAGCAGTACTTC.

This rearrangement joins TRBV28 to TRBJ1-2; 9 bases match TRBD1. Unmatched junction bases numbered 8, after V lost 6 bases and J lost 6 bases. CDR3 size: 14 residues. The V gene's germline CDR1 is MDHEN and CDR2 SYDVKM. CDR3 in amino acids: CASRSPGQGDGYTF. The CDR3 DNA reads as TGTGCCAGCAGGTCTCCGGGACAGGGTGATGGCTACACCTTC.

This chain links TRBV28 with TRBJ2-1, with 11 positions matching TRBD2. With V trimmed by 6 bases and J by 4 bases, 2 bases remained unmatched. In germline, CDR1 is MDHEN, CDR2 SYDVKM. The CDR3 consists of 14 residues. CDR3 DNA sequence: TGTGCCAGCAGATCTAGCGGGAGGTACAATGAGCAGTTCTTC. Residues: CASRSSGRYNEQFF.

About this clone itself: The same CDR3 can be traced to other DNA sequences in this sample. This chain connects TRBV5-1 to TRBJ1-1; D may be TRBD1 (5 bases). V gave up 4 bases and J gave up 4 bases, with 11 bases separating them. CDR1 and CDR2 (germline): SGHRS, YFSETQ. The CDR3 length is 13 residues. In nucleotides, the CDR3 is TGCGCCAGCAGCCTGTTGGGGGGCACTGAAGCTTTCTTT. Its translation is CASSLLGGTEAFF.